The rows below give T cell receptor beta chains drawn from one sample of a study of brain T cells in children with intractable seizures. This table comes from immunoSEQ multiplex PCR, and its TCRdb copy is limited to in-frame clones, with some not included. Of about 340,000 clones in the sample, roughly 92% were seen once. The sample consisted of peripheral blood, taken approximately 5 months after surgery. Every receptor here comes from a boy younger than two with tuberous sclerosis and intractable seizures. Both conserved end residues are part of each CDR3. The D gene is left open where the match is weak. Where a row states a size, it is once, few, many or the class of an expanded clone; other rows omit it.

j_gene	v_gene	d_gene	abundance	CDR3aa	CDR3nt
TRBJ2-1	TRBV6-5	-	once	CASSYLRTATNEQFF	TGTGCCAGCAGTTACTTACGGACTGCCACTAATGAGCAGTTCTTC
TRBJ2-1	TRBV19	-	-	CASSIDLSFSYSYNEQFF	TGTGCCAGTAGTATAGATCTGAGCTTTAGCTACTCCTACAATGAGCAGTTCTTC
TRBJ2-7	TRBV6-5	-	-	CASSYRKSRDLYEQYF	TGTGCCAGCAGTTACAGGAAATCCCGGGATCTATACGAGCAGTACTTC
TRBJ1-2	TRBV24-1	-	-	CATSDNTGYGYTF	TGTGCCACCAGTGATAACACAGGGTATGGCTACACCTTC
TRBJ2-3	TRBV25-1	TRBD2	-	CASSEFHGRAEDTQYF	TGTGCCAGCAGTGAATTTCACGGGAGGGCCGAAGATACGCAGTATTTT
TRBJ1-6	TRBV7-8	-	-	CASSLLHESSPLHF	TGTGCCAGCAGCTTATTACACGAATCGTCACCCCTCCACTTT
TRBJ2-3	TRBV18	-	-	CASRTDTQYF	TGTGCCAGCCGCACAGATACGCAGTATTTT
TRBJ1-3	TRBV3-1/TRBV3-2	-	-	CASSQEGTGNTIYF	TGTGCCAGCAGCCAAGAGGGGACAGGAAACACCATATATTTT
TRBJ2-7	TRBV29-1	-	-	CSVEDRTETYEQYF	TGCAGCGTTGAAGATAGGACAGAAACCTACGAGCAGTACTTC
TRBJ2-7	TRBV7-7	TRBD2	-	CASSCSRLAGSSYEQYF	TGTGCTAGCAGCTGTTCTAGACTAGCGGGGAGCTCCTACGAGCAGTACTTC
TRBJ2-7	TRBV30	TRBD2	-	CAWSGLAGSYEQYF	TGTGCCTGGAGTGGGCTAGCGGGCTCCTACGAGCAGTACTTC
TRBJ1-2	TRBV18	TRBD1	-	CASSQTGDTNYGYTF	TGTGCCAGCTCCCAGACAGGGGATACTAACTATGGCTACACCTTC
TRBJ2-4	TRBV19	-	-	CASSIPGLTNIQYF	TGTGCCAGTAGTATACCGGGACTCACCAACATTCAGTACTTC
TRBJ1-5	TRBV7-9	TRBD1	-	CASSKTGTGGNQPQHF	TGTGCCAGCAGCAAAACCGGGACAGGGGGCAATCAGCCCCAGCATTTT
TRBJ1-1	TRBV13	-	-	CASSFQSTEAFF	TGTGCCAGCAGCTTCCAGAGCACTGAAGCTTTCTTT
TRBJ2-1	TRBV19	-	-	CASRPYGYNEQFF	TGTGCCAGCCGACCTTACGGGTACAATGAGCAGTTCTTC
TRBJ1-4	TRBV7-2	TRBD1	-	CASRQDRDNEKLFF	TGTGCCAGCAGACAGGACAGGGATAATGAAAAACTGTTTTTT
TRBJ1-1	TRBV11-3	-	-	CASSLRSTEAFF	TGTGCCAGCAGCTTAAGGAGTACTGAAGCTTTCTTT
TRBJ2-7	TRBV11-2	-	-	CASSLDLRGSILAYEQYF	TGTGCCAGCAGCTTAGATTTAAGAGGATCCATCTTGGCCTACGAGCAGTACTTC
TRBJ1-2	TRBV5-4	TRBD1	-	CASSWGQANYGYTF	TGTGCCAGCAGCTGGGGACAGGCCAACTATGGCTACACCTTC
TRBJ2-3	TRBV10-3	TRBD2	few	CAISEGSPGGRTDTQYF	TGTGCCATCAGTGAGGGCTCCCCGGGGGGTCGCACAGATACGCAGTATTTT
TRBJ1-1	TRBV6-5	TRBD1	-	CASTSTGRNTEAFF	TGTGCCAGCACCTCGACAGGGAGAAACACTGAAGCTTTCTTT
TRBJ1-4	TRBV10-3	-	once	CAISDRAGLNEKLFF	TGTGCCATCAGTGATCGGGCAGGTCTTAATGAAAAACTGTTTTTT
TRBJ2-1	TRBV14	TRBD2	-	CASSKSGGNYNEQFF	TGTGCCAGCAGCAAGAGCGGGGGGAACTACAATGAGCAGTTCTTC
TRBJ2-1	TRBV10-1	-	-	CASTNIRQAPYNEQFF	TGCGCCAGCACCAACATCCGACAGGCCCCCTACAATGAGCAGTTCTTC
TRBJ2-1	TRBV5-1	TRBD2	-	CASRPGLDHNEQFF	TGCGCCAGCAGGCCGGGACTAGATCATAATGAGCAGTTCTTC
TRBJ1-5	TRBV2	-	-	CASREDAENQPQHF	TGTGCCAGCAGAGAAGACGCAGAGAATCAGCCCCAGCATTTT
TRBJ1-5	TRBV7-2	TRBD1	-	CASSLIRDRDSNQPQHF	TGTGCCAGCAGCTTAATCCGGGACAGAGATAGCAATCAGCCCCAGCATTTT
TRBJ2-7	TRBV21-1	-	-	CASSVRGLYEQYF	TGTGCCAGCAGCGTCAGGGGGCTGTACGAGCAGTACTTC
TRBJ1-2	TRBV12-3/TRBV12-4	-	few	CASQSNYGYTF	TGTGCCAGCCAATCTAACTATGGCTACACCTTC
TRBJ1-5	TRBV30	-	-	CAWSLGLFNQPQHF	TGTGCCTGGAGTCTTGGGCTCTTCAATCAGCCCCAGCATTTT
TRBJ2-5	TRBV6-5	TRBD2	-	CASTQGGRETQYF	TGTGCCAGCACCCAGGGAGGGCGGGAGACCCAGTACTTC
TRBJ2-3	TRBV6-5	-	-	CASREGVKDTQYF	TGTGCCAGCAGAGAGGGCGTGAAAGATACGCAGTATTTT
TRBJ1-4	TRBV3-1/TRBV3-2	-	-	CASTQGSGQGNEKLFF	TGTGCCAGCACCCAAGGGAGCGGGCAGGGTAATGAAAAACTGTTTTTT
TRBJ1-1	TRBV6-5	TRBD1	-	CASSYRTGGDIEAFF	TGTGCCAGCAGTTATCGAACAGGGGGAGATATTGAAGCTTTCTTT
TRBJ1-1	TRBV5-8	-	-	CASSLAPNTEAFF	TGTGCCAGCAGCCTAGCTCCGAACACTGAAGCTTTCTTT
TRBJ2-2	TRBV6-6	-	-	CASRPSANTGELFF	TGTGCCAGCAGGCCCAGCGCGAACACCGGGGAGCTGTTTTTT
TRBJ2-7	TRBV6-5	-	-	CASSYQGLYEQYF	TGTGCCAGCAGTTACCAGGGACTTTACGAGCAGTACTTC
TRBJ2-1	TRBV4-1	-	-	CASSQVGKTGGAYEQFF	TGCGCCAGCAGCCAAGTAGGGAAAACCGGCGGGGCCTATGAGCAGTTCTTC
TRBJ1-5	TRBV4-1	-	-	CASSQVADAGPQHF	TGCGCCAGCAGCCAAGTGGCGGATGCGGGGCCCCAGCATTTT
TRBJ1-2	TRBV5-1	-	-	CASSLSNYGYTF	TGCGCCAGCAGCTTGAGCAACTATGGCTACACCTTC
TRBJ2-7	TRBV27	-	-	CASSLSAGYEQYF	TGTGCCAGCAGTTTATCGGCAGGTTACGAGCAGTACTTC
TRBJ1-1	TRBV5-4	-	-	CASSFAENTEAFF	TGTGCCAGCAGCTTCGCGGAGAACACTGAAGCTTTCTTT
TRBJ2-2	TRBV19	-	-	CASSIGGRELFF	TGTGCCAGTAGTATTGGGGGCCGGGAGCTGTTTTTT
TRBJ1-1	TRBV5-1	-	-	CASSLEFGLLAFF	TGCGCCAGCAGCTTGGAGTTTGGGCTGTTAGCTTTCTTT
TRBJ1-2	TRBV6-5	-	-	CASSRDTGPNGYTF	TGTGCCTCAAGCCGGGACACTGGACCCAATGGCTACACCTTC
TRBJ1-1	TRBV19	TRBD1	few	CASSWSRDRDPEAFF	TGTGCCAGTAGTTGGTCCCGGGACAGGGACCCTGAAGCTTTCTTT
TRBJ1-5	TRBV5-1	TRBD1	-	CASSLGQGNDQPQHF	TGCGCCAGCAGCCTGGGACAGGGCAACGATCAGCCCCAGCATTTT
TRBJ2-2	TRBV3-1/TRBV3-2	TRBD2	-	CASSQPGLAGYTGELFF	TGTGCCAGCAGCCAACCGGGACTAGCGGGTTACACCGGGGAGCTGTTTTTT
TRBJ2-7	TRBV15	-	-	CATSRDTGGRPYEQYF	TGTGCCACCAGCAGAGATACCGGTGGCCGGCCCTACGAGCAGTACTTC
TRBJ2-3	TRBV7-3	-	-	CASSLDRSTDTQYF	TGTGCCAGCAGCCTGGACCGTAGCACAGATACGCAGTATTTT
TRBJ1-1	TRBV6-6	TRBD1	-	CASSYKGTASREAFF	TGTGCCAGCAGTTACAAAGGGACAGCTTCGAGGGAAGCTTTCTTT
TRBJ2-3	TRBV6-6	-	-	CASSNTPPRVISVSTDTQYF	TGTGCCAGCAGCAACACTCCGCCCAGGGTTATCTCCGTTAGCACAGATACGCAGTATTTT